Given below is one T cell receptor (beta chain) in context. Its antigen is not identified. In germline, CDR1 is LGHNA, CDR2 YNFKEQ. This CDR3 has 17 amino acids. Trimming took off 3 bases at V and 1 base at J, with 17 bases between the two ends. This sample was included in a study of cytomegalovirus exposure and HLA in healthy donors. Study information: Earlier findings included some 100 million unique TCR beta sequences obtained from 150 million to 200 million T cells.

In the PCR, 60 Vbeta and 13 Jbeta primers were used. Per the original data handling: Later work found approximately 80 million unique TCR beta chains, with 9.5 million to 12 million shared. Profiled with immunoSEQ multiplex PCR; TCRdb holds only in-frame clones, not every one. V, J and clone size are taken as reported in that table, and D and trimming were inferred from the DNA itself. The sample includes about 160,000 clones, roughly 90% seen only once; the top ten take around 1.8%. Study-level results: Some V segments could not be told apart, so they were left out, TRBV6-2 and TRBV6-3 among them.

The rearrangement links TRBV4-2 to TRBJ2-3, with a possible D match to TRBD2 (6 bases). The receptor's source is a woman under 30 in good health and CMV-seronegative. Material: PBMCs. CDR3 sequence reads: CASSHVMVTGGTDTQYF. The CDR3, as DNA: TGTGCCAGCAGCCATGTGATGGTGACGGGGGGCACAGATACGCAGTATTTT.